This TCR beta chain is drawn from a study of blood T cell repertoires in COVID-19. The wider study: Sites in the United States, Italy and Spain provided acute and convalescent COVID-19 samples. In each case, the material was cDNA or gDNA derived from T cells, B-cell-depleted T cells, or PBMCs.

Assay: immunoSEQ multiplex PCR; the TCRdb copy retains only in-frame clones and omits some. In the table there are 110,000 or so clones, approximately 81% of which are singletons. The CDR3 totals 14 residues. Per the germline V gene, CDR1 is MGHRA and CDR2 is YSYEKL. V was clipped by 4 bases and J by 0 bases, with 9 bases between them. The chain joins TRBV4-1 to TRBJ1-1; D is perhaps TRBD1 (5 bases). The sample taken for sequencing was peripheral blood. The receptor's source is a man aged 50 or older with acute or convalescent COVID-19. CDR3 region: CASSLTAMNTEAFF. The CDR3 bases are TGCGCCAGCAGCCTGACAGCCATGAACACTGAAGCTTTCTTT.